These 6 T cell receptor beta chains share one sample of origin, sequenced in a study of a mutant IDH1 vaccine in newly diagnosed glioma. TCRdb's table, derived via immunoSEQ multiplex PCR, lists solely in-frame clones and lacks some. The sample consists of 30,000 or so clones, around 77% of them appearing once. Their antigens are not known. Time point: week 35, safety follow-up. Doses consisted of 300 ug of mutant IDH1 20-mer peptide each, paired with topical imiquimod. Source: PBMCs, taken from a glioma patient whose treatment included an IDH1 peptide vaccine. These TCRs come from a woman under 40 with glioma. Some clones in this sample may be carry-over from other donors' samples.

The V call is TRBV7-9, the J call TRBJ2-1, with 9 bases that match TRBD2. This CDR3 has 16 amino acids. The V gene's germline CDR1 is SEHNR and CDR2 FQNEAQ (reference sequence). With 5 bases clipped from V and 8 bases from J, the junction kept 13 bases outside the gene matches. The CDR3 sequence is CASSPTLAGFVDEQFF. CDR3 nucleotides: TGTGCCAGCAGCCCGACCCTAGCGGGATTTGTGGATGAGCAGTTCTTC. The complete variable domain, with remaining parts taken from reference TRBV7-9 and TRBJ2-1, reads DTGVSQNPRHKITKRGQNVTFRCDPISEHNRLYWYRQTLGQGPEFLTYFQNEAQLEKSRLLSDRFSAERPKGSFSTLEIQRTEQGDSAMYLCASSPTLAGFVDEQFFGPGTRLTVL.

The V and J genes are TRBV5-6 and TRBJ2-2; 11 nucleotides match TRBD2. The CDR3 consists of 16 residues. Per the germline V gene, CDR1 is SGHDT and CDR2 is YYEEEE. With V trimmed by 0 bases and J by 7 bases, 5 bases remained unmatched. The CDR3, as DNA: TGTGCCAGCAGCTTGGCGACTAGCGGGAAATACGGGGAGCTGTTTTTT. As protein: CASSLATSGKYGELFF.

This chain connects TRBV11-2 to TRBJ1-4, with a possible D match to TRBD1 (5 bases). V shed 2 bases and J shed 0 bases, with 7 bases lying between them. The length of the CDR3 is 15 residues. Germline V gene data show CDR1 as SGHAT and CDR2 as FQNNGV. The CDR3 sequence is CASSLRGSTNEKLFF. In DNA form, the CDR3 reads TGTGCCAGCAGCTTAAGGGGATCAACTAATGAAAAACTGTTTTTT.

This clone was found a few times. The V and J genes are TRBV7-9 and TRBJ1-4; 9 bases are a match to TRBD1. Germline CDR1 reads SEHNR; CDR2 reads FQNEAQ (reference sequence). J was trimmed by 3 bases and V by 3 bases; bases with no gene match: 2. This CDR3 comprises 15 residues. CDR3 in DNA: TGTGCCAGCAGCTTGGGACAGGGCCCTAATGAAAAACTGTTTTTT. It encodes CASSLGQGPNEKLFF.

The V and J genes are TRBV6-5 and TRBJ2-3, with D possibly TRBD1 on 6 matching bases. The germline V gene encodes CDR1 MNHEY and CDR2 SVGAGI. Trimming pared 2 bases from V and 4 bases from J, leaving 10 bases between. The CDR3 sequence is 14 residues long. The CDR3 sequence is CASSYTNRADTQYF. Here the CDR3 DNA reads TGTGCCAGCAGTTACACCAACAGGGCAGATACGCAGTATTTT.

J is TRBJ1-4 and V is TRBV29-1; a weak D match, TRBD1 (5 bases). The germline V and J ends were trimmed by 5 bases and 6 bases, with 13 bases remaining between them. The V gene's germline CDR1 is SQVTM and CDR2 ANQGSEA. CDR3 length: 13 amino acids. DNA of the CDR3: TGCAGCGTTTTGGCAGGGTTGGATGAAAAACTGTTTTTT. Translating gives CSVLAGLDEKLFF. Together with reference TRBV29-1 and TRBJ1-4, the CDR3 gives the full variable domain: SAVISQKPSRDICQRGTSLTIQCQVDSQVTMMFWYRQQPGQSLTLIATANQGSEATYESGFVIDKFPISRPNLTFSTLTVSNMSPEDSSIYLCSVLAGLDEKLFFGSGTQLSVL.